This TCR beta chain was identified in a study of prognosis after radiotherapy for stage I lung cancer. Study details: Around twelve patients' tumors were adenocarcinoma, and roughly seven patients' tumors were squamous cell carcinoma. The study, taken as a whole, reports: Usage of TRBV and TRBJ genes reportedly differed between metastatic and non-metastatic patients.

The table lists this clonotype with many counts. Its antigen remains unidentified. TCR beta CDR3 was amplified from genomic DNA by two-round multiplex PCR. Round one of PCR was performed, and it used primers specific to each TRBV and TRBJ gene. Second-round PCR used universal primers. TCRdb passed the multiplex PCR reads through MiXCR, listing each CDR3 protein once. The profile shows fewer than 25,000 distinct CDR3 sequences, about 37% of them singletons. With two time points in the design, around 6 milliliters of peripheral blood were drawn at each one. The receptor's source is a donor over 45 with non-small cell lung cancer. The sample consisted of PBMCs, taken before or after stereotactic body radiation therapy (not recorded which).

The CDR3: CASSVQGLGGSPLHF. CDR3 bases: TGTGCCAGCAGCGTACAGGGGCTAGGCGGTTCACCCCTCCACTTT. The chain carries TRBV11-2 and TRBJ1-6; TRBD1 agrees at 7 bases. Germline assignment: CDR1 SGHAT and CDR2 FQNNGV. The V segment lost 5 bases and the J segment 9 bases; nucleotides outside the gene matches: 10. CDR3 size: 15 residues.